Listed here is a single TCR beta chain. No antigen is known for it. Per the germline V gene, ENHRY is the CDR1 and SYGVKD is the CDR2. Including the terminal cysteine and phenylalanine, the CDR3 comprises 16 residues. No DNA is given. This sample is part of a study of CXCR3-negative and CXCR3-positive naive CD8 T cells (dated by TCRdb to 2018 to 2020). Some background on the complete study: In total, 110 million to 150 million TRB reads were obtained, corresponding to roughly 1.5 +/- 0.3 million reads per library. For the TRBV-TRBJ cluster analysis, the naive subsets came from about 5 donors, while the memory cells came from 3 donors. Diversity and physicochemical repertoire analyses were performed on around 10 donors pooled from two independent experiments. What the authors observed across the whole study: CXCR3 expression partially decreased after cryopreservation, so most assays used freshly isolated PBMCs. Similar TRBV-TRBJ usage was shown by naive CXCR3-negative and CXCR3-positive cells from the same donor, whereas distinct patterns were shown by memory cells. Compared with CXCR3-negative naive cells, CXCR3-positive naive cells had TRB CDR3s with higher hydrophobicity (lower Kidera factor 4), lower energy, and higher strength and volume indices. Because surface CD5, which has been linked to self-reactivity in mice, was comparable between naive subsets, TCR interaction strength was also inferred from TRB CDR3 physicochemical properties. Comparably high repertoire diversity was found in both naive subsets, whereas much lower repertoire diversity was found in memory CD8+ T cells.

Each CD8+ T cell subset was flow-sorted in triplicate, and some 310,000 cells per subset were placed directly into RLT lysis buffer. To exclude memory contaminants, naive CD8+ T cells were stringently defined as CD45RO-CCR7+CD27+CD95-. Peripheral blood mononuclear cells were isolated from buffy coats by standard density gradient centrifugation. A FACSAria III was used to flow-sort naive CXCR3-negative and CXCR3-positive CD8+ T cells. Total RNA was extracted from sorted cells with an RNeasy Mini Kit. TCRdb shows the sequencer as NextSeq 550. The Human TCR Profiling Kit (MiLaboratory) was used to make UMI-labeled 5' RACE TRB cDNA libraries. cDNA synthesis used the entire amount of extracted RNA, and PCR amplification then used the entire amount of cDNA produced. Libraries were prepared in parallel with an identical number of PCR cycles. The authors processed their data as follows. About 57,000 +/- 9,900 unique UMI-labeled TRB cDNA molecules per library were extracted with MIGEC and MiXCR, with at least two reads per UMI required. An average of approximately 40,000 +/- 10,000 functional in-frame TRB CDR3 nucleotide clonotypes without stop codons was found per library. After each sample was downsampled to 5000 UMI-labeled TRB molecules, VDJtools was used to calculate diversity metrics such as normalized Shannon-Wiener and Chao1. For the central five CDR3 residues, VDJtools calculated physicochemical properties weighted by clonotype size, namely interaction energy, strength, volume and Kidera factor 4. Each CDR3 protein sequence appears as one entry after TCRdb reprocessed the reads, and no DNA is included. The V and J calls follow TCRdb's processing rather than the paper's. The sample table records some 150,000 distinct CDR3 sequences. The top ten constitute 0.25% to 0.3% of the sample.

Sequencing was done on a sample of naive CXCR3+ CD8+ T cells from blood. What the cell subset or site label conveys for this sample: CD45RO-CCR7+CD27+CD95- naive CD8+ T cells expressing CXCR3 (TNR3+). This TCR was sampled from a human donor in good health. Some clones in this sample may be carry-over from other donors' samples. The V and J segments used are TRBV10-3 and TRBJ1-2. The CDR3: CAISESWSGPTYGYTF.